The 25 T cell receptor beta chains below were found in one sample sequenced in a study of blood T cell repertoires in COVID-19. Clones were sequenced by immunoSEQ multiplex PCR, and TCRdb holds only the in-frame ones, with some missing. Here the sample spans roughly 110,000 clones, more than 80% being singletons. Sequenced material: peripheral blood. The receptors originated from a man aged 35 to 55 with active or convalescent COVID-19.

This clone was counted a single time. The chain couples TRBV9 to TRBJ1-1; D perhaps matches TRBD1 (5 bases). Germline CDR1 SGDLS, CDR2 YYNGEE. The CDR3 is 14 residues long. The V and J ends lost 4 bases and 2 bases respectively, with 12 bases between them. Here the CDR3 reads CASSTQTENTEAFF. CDR3 bases: TGTGCCAGCAGCACTCAGACAGAAAACACTGAAGCTTTCTTT.

This chain uses TRBV6-5 with TRBJ2-1, with D uncertain. Germline-derived CDR1 and CDR2 are MNHEY and SVGAGI. V was shortened by 5 bases and J by 0 bases, with 11 bases between the two germline ends. CDR3 length: 15 residues. The CDR3 coding sequence is TGTGCCAGCAGTCCTTATTCGAGCTCCTACAATGAGCAGTTCTTC. Its translation: CASSPYSSSYNEQFF.

A few counts support this clone. The chain is built from TRBV28 and TRBJ2-7; a weak D match, TRBD2 (6 bases). The CDR3 has 15 amino acids. V was cut by 10 bases and J by 2 bases, with 21 bases left in between. Germline V gives CDR1 MDHEN, CDR2 SYDVKM. CDR3 DNA sequence: TGTGCCACTGGAGGGGAAAATCCAGGCGCCTACGAGCAGTACTTC. The encoded protein is CATGGENPGAYEQYF.

The chain links TRBV27 to TRBJ2-7; no definite D call. This CDR3 spans 12 amino acids. Germline CDR1 reads MNHEY; CDR2 reads SMNVEV (reference sequence). Deletions cut 6 bases from V and 4 bases from J, with 10 bases between. CDR3 coding DNA: TGTGCCAGCAGGGGCAGGTCATACGAGCAGTACTTC. This codes for CASRGRSYEQYF.

The genes are TRBV19 and TRBJ1-6; no clear D gene. V dropped 3 bases and J dropped 7 bases, with 13 bases sitting between them. CDR3 size: 15 residues. The germline V gene has CDR1 LNHDA and CDR2 SQIVND (reference sequence). This CDR3 reads CASSILPAANSPLHF. The CDR3 DNA reads TGTGCCAGTAGTATTTTGCCAGCGGCGAATTCACCCCTCCACTTT.

The V and J genes are TRBV7-2 and TRBJ1-3, with 7 bases that match TRBD1. Germline values: CDR1 SGHTA, CDR2 FQGNSA. The CDR3 extends over 16 amino acids. The junction had 4 bases not matched to a gene; V was cut back by 0 bases and J by 2 bases. The CDR3 protein is CASSLAETGTGNTIYF. CDR3 sequence (DNA): TGTGCCAGCAGCTTAGCGGAGACAGGGACTGGAAACACCATATATTTT. Looking up the rest from reference TRBV7-2 and TRBJ1-3 gives the full variable domain: GAGVSQSPSNKVTEKGKDVELRCDPISGHTALYWYRQSLGQGLEFLIYFQGNSAPDKSGLPSDRFSAERTGGSVSTLTIQRTQQEDSAVYLCASSLAETGTGNTIYFGEGSWLTVV.

The chain carries TRBV29-1 and TRBJ1-2; weak D call: TRBD1 (5 bases). Germline V gene sequence: CDR1 SQVTM, CDR2 ANQGSEA. The V gene lost 5 bases and the J gene lost 5 bases, with 21 bases spanning the gap. The CDR3 is 15 residues long. The CDR3 sequence: CSVHAFGAISYGYTF. CDR3 bases: TGCAGCGTTCATGCGTTTGGGGCAATTTCGTATGGCTACACCTTC.

CDR3 sequence reads: CASSLTSSEREQYF. The CDR3 bases are TGTGCCAGCAGCCTGACTAGCTCTGAGAGGGAGCAGTACTTC. The chain joins TRBV7-2 to TRBJ2-7, with 7 bases aligning to TRBD2. Germline trimming cut 5 bases from V and 7 bases from J; bases unmatched to any gene: 11. CDR1 is SGHTA, CDR2 FQGNSA, per germline. This CDR3 is 14 amino acids long.

The chain employs TRBV3-1 (or the pseudogene TRBV3-2) and TRBJ2-1; 7 bases are a match to TRBD2. Per the germline V gene, CDR1 is LGHDT and CDR2 is YNNKEL (reference sequence). This CDR3 is built from 16 residues. The J segment lost 0 bases and the V segment lost 7 bases, leaving 9 bases of the junction unmatched. The CDR3 DNA follows: TGTGCCAGCACCCAGCATGGGAGGGACTCCTACAATGAGCAGTTCTTC. It yields the protein CASTQHGRDSYNEQFF.

This chain uses TRBV10-3 with TRBJ2-1; 11 bases fit TRBD2. Germline V gene data show CDR1 as ENHRY and CDR2 as SYGVKD. J lost 5 bases, V lost 2 bases, and 2 bases had no gene match. The CDR3 has 15 amino acids. CDR3 coding DNA: TGTGCCATCAGTGAGGGGACTAGCGGTAACAATGAGCAGTTCTTC. Its translation is CAISEGTSGNNEQFF.

The chain is built from TRBV28 and TRBJ1-1; maybe TRBD1 (6 bases). Per the germline V gene, CDR1 is MDHEN and CDR2 is SYDVKM. The CDR3 sequence is 15 residues long. Between the trimmed V and J ends, which lost 8 bases and 6 bases, there was a span of 22 bases. The CDR3 region is CASETPGQGAAEAFF. The CDR3 coding sequence is TGTGCCAGCGAAACTCCGGGACAAGGGGCTGCTGAAGCTTTCTTT.

The chain links TRBV19 to TRBJ1-5, with no clear D. V was trimmed by 5 bases and J by 5 bases, leaving 10 bases between them. CDR3 length equals 13 residues. Germline values: CDR1 LNHDA, CDR2 SQIVND (reference sequence). For the CDR3, the DNA is TGTGCCAGTAGTCGTAGTTATGATCAGCCCCAGCATTTT. Amino acids: CASSRSYDQPQHF. Full variable domain (missing parts from reference TRBV19 and TRBJ1-5): DGGITQSPKYLFRKEGQNVTLSCEQNLNHDAMYWYRQDPGQGLRLIYYSQIVNDFQKGDIAEGYSVSREKKESFPLTVTSAQKNPTAFYLCASSRSYDQPQHFGDGTRLSIL.

The chain uses TRBV14 and TRBJ1-4; a possible D gene is TRBD1 (5 bases). Germline V lookup: CDR1 SGHDN, CDR2 FVKESK. Trimming pared 0 bases from V and 4 bases from J, leaving 9 bases between. The CDR3 runs 15 residues. The CDR3 DNA is TGTGCCAGCAGCCAAGAGGACATAAATAATGAAAAACTGTTTTTT. It encodes CASSQEDINNEKLFF.

This clone came up a few times. The V call is TRBV28, the J call TRBJ2-3, with D uncertain. The CDR3 spans 13 residues. V was pared by 6 bases and J by 2 bases, with 9 bases between. The germline V gene encodes CDR1 MDHEN and CDR2 SYDVKM. The CDR3 region is CASRREYTDTQYF. The CDR3 DNA reads TGTGCCAGCAGACGTGAGTACACAGATACGCAGTATTTT.

This chain joins TRBV19 and TRBJ2-7; 10 bases agree with TRBD2. Trimming at V came to 6 bases and at J to 3 bases, leaving 11 bases not matched to a gene. Per germline, CDR1 LNHDA and CDR2 SQIVND (reference sequence). There are 16 residues in the CDR3. The CDR3: CASSTRASGGLYEQYF. As DNA, the CDR3 is TGTGCCAGTAGCACTAGGGCTAGCGGGGGCCTCTACGAGCAGTACTTC.

The J gene is TRBJ1-1, the V gene TRBV6-5; the D is unclear. The V gene lost 2 bases and the J gene lost 0 bases, with 13 bases spanning the gap. Germline-derived CDR1 and CDR2 are MNHEY and SVGAGI. This CDR3 comprises 16 residues. CDR3 sequence reads: CASSYSPYTVNTEAFF. The CDR3 bases are TGTGCCAGCAGTTACAGTCCATATACAGTGAACACTGAAGCTTTCTTT.

This sequence joins TRBV5-1 and TRBJ2-7, with D uncertain. V gave up 2 bases and J gave up 2 bases, with 20 bases separating them. CDR3 length: 17 residues. Per germline, CDR1 SGHRS and CDR2 YFSETQ. This CDR3 reads CASSFWLLSDRAYEQYF. CDR3 DNA: TGCGCCAGCAGCTTTTGGCTCCTGAGCGATAGAGCCTACGAGCAGTACTTC. Full variable domain (rest looked up from reference TRBV5-1 and TRBJ2-7): KAGVTQTPRYLIKTRGQQVTLSCSPISGHRSVSWYQQTPGQGLQFLFEYFSETQRNKGNFPGRFSGRQFSNSRSEMNVSTLELGDSALYLCASSFWLLSDRAYEQYFGPGTRLTVT.

This clone appeared once. The rearrangement joins TRBV19 to TRBJ2-7; maybe TRBD1 (6 bases). The V gene lost 5 bases and the J gene lost 7 bases, with 21 bases spanning the gap. The CDR3 loop spans 15 amino acids. Germline assignment: CDR1 LNHDA and CDR2 SQIVND (reference sequence). CDR3 region: CASSSLGAGEFEQYF. CDR3 DNA sequence: TGTGCCAGTAGTTCCCTGGGGGCAGGGGAATTTGAGCAGTACTTC. Variable domain in full (rest from reference TRBV19 and TRBJ2-7): DGGITQSPKYLFRKEGQNVTLSCEQNLNHDAMYWYRQDPGQGLRLIYYSQIVNDFQKGDIAEGYSVSREKKESFPLTVTSAQKNPTAFYLCASSSLGAGEFEQYFGPGTRLTVT.

This chain connects TRBV5-1 to TRBJ2-2, with 7 bases fitting TRBD1. Trimming at V came to 3 bases and at J to 7 bases, leaving 12 bases not matched to a gene. This CDR3 has 16 amino acids. The V gene's germline CDR1 is SGHRS and CDR2 YFSETQ. This CDR3 is CASSSGYRGDGGELFF. The CDR3 nucleotides are TGCGCCAGCAGCTCGGGTTACAGGGGCGATGGCGGGGAGCTGTTTTTT.

The chain recombines TRBV5-1 with TRBJ2-5, with 9 bases identical to TRBD1. V was pared by 0 bases and J by 4 bases, with 4 bases of the junction left unmatched. CDR3 length: 15 amino acids. Germline V gene lookup returns CDR1 SGHRS and CDR2 YFSETQ. The CDR3 region is CASSLGGTGRETQYF. The CDR3 nucleotides read TGCGCCAGCAGCTTGGGTGGGACAGGGAGAGAGACCCAGTACTTC. Drawing the rest from reference TRBV5-1 and TRBJ2-5, the complete variable domain is KAGVTQTPRYLIKTRGQQVTLSCSPISGHRSVSWYQQTPGQGLQFLFEYFSETQRNKGNFPGRFSGRQFSNSRSEMNVSTLELGDSALYLCASSLGGTGRETQYFGPGTRLLVL.

The table lists this clone with a few counts. The genes are TRBV18 and TRBJ1-2; D is ambiguous. This CDR3 is built from 14 residues. Germline loops: CDR1 KGHSH, CDR2 LQKENI. V was pared by 4 bases and J by 0 bases, with 9 bases between. The CDR3 region is CASSLDSANYGYTF. CDR3 sequence (DNA): TGTGCCAGCTCACTAGACTCAGCTAACTATGGCTACACCTTC.

The chain links TRBV6-2 or TRBV6-3 to TRBJ1-6; no firm D call. With 5 bases removed from V and 7 bases from J, the gap between germline ends came to 12 bases. This CDR3 is 14 amino acids long. From germline, CDR1 is MNHEY and CDR2 SVGEGT. The CDR3 loop reads CASSQHHNNSPLHF. The CDR3 nucleotides are TGTGCCAGCAGTCAACACCACAACAATTCACCCCTCCACTTT.

Written as DNA, the CDR3 is TGCGCCAGCAGCGTACCTCAGGTTCATCAGCCCCAGCATTTT. It translates to CASSVPQVHQPQHF. The chain uses TRBV5-1 and TRBJ1-5; D gene ambiguous. Trimming removed 4 bases at V and 5 bases at J, with 13 bases between. Germline V gene data show CDR1 as SGHRS and CDR2 as YFSETQ. CDR3 length: 14 amino acids.

The gene calls are TRBV7-9 and TRBJ1-1; 8 nucleotides match TRBD1. The CDR3 sequence is 12 residues long. CDR1 and CDR2 (germline): SEHNR, FQNEAQ (reference sequence). The J segment lost 8 bases and the V segment lost 2 bases, leaving 1 base of the junction unmatched. The CDR3 nucleotides are TGTGCCAGCAGCTTATGGACAGGGGAAGCTTTCTTT. Protein sequence: CASSLWTGEAFF.

The V call is TRBV4-3, the J call TRBJ1-2; the D gene is possibly TRBD1 (6 bases). The CDR3 has 15 residues. Germline assignment: CDR1 LGHNA and CDR2 YSLEER. The ends were cut back, 1 base at V and 8 bases at J, with 17 bases in the middle. The CDR3 DNA is TGCGCCAGCAGCCAAGTAAGCGGGGGCGCCTACGGCTACACCTTC. This encodes CASSQVSGGAYGYTF.